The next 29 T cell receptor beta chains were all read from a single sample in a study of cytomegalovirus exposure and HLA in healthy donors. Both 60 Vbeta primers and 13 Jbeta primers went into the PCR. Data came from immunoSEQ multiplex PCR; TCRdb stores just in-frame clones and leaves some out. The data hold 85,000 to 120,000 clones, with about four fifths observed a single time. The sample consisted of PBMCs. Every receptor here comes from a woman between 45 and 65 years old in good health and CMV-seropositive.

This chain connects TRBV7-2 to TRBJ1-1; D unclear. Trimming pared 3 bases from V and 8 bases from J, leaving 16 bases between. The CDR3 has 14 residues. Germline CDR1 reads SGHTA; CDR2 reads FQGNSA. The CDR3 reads CASSLDGGRLEAFF. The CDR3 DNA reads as TGTGCCAGCAGCTTGGACGGAGGACGTCTAGAAGCTTTCTTT.

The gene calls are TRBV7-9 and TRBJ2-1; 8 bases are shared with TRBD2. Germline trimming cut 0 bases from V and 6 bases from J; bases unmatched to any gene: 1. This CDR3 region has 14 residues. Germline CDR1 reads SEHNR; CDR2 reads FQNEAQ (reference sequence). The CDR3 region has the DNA TGTGCCAGCAGCTTAGCGAGCGGGGGCAATGAGCAGTTCTTC. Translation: CASSLASGGNEQFF. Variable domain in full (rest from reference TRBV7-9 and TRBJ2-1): DTGVSQNPRHKITKRGQNVTFRCDPISEHNRLYWYRQTLGQGPEFLTYFQNEAQLEKSRLLSDRFSAERPKGSFSTLEIQRTEQGDSAMYLCASSLASGGNEQFFGPGTRLTVL.

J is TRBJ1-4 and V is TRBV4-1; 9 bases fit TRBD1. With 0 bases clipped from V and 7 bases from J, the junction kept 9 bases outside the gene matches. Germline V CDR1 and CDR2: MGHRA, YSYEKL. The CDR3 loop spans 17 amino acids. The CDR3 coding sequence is TGCGCCAGCAGCCAAGACCCCACAGGGGGCATCGTTGAAAAACTGTTTTTT. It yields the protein CASSQDPTGGIVEKLFF.

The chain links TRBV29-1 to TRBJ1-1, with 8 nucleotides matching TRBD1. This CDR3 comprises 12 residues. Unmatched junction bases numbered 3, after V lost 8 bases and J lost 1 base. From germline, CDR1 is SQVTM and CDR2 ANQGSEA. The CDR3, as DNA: TGCAGCTACGGACAGGGGAACACTGAAGCTTTCTTT. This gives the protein CSYGQGNTEAFF.

The CDR3 nucleotides read TGCGCCAGCAGTTCTCCCCCGGGACAGATTTCCTACGAGCAGTACTTC. Translation: CASSSPPGQISYEQYF. This chain uses TRBV5-1 with TRBJ2-7; 7 bases are shared with TRBD1. The ends lost 5 bases at V and 1 base at J; junction bases unmatched: 12. The CDR3 has 16 residues. Germline V CDR1 and CDR2: SGHRS, YFSETQ.

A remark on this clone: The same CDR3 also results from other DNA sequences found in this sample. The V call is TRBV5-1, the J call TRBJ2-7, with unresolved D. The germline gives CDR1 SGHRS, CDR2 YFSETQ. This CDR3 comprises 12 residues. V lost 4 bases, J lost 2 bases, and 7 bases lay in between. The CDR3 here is CASSLPAYEQYF. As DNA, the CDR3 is TGCGCCAGCAGCCTCCCGGCCTACGAGCAGTACTTC.

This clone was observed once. The CDR3 reads CAWAGLAGNTGELFF. The CDR3 DNA follows: TGTGCCTGGGCAGGACTAGCGGGGAACACCGGGGAGCTGTTTTTT. The chain carries TRBV30 and TRBJ2-2; TRBD2 agrees at 11 bases. Trimming took 5 bases from V and 1 from J; bases not matched to a gene: 3. The germline CDR1 and CDR2 sequences are GTSNPN and SVGIG (reference sequence). The length of the CDR3 is 15 residues.

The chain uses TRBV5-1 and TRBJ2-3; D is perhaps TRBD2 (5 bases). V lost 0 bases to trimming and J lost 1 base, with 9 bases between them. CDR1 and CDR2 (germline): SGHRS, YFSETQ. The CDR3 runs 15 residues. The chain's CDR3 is CASSLAGLGTDTQYF. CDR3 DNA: TGCGCCAGCAGCTTGGCGGGATTGGGCACAGATACGCAGTATTTT. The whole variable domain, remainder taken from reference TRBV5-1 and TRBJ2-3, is KAGVTQTPRYLIKTRGQQVTLSCSPISGHRSVSWYQQTPGQGLQFLFEYFSETQRNKGNFPGRFSGRQFSNSRSEMNVSTLELGDSALYLCASSLAGLGTDTQYFGPGTRLTVL.

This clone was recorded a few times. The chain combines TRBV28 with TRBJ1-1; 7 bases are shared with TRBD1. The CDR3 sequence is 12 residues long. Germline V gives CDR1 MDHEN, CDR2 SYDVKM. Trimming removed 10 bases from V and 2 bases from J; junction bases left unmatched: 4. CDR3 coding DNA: TGTGCCACGGACAGGCCTAACACTGAAGCTTTCTTT. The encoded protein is CATDRPNTEAFF.

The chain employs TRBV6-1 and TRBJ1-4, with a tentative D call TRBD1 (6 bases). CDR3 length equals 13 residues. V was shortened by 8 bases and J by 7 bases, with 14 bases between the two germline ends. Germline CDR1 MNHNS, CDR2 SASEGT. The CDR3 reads CASSRTVREKLFF. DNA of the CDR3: TGTGCCAGCTCCAGGACAGTTCGTGAAAAACTGTTTTTT.

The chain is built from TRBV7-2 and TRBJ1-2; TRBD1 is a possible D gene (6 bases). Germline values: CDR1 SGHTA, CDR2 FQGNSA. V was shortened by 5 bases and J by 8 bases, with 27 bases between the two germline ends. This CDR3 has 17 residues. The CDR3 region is CASSPSMGLRGAKGYTF. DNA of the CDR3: TGTGCCAGCAGCCCGTCGATGGGACTCCGGGGGGCTAAGGGCTACACCTTC.

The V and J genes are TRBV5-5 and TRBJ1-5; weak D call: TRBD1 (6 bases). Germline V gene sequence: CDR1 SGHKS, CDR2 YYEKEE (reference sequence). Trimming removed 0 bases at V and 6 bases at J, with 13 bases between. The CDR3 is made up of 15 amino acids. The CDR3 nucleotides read TGTGCCAGCAGCTTGGGCCCCCAGGGGAGTCAGCCCCAGCATTTT. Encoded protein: CASSLGPQGSQPQHF.

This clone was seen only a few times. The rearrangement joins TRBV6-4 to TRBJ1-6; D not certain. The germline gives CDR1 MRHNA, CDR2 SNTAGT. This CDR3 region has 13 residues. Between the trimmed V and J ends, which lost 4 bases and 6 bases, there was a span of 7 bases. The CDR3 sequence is CASSVQRNSPLHF. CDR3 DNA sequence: TGTGCCAGCAGTGTCCAGCGTAATTCACCCCTCCACTTT.

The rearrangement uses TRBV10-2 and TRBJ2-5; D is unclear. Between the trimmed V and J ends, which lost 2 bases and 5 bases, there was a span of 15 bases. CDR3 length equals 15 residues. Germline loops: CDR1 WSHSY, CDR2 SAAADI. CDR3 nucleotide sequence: TGCGCCAGCAGTGAGGAACCGGCGGTTGGGGAGACCCAGTACTTC. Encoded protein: CASSEEPAVGETQYF.

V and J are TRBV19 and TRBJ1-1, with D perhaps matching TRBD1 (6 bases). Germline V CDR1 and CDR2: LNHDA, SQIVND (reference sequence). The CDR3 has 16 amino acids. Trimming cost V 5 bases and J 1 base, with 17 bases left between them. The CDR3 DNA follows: TGTGCCAGTAGTTCTCTTTACAGGGAGAAGAACACTGAAGCTTTCTTT. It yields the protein CASSSLYREKNTEAFF.

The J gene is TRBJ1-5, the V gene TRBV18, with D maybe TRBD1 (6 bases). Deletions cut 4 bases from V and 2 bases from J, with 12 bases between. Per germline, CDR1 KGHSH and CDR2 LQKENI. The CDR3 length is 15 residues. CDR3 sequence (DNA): TGTGCCAGCTCACTAGGGGGTGGGGGCAATCAGCCCCAGCATTTT. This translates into CASSLGGGGNQPQHF.

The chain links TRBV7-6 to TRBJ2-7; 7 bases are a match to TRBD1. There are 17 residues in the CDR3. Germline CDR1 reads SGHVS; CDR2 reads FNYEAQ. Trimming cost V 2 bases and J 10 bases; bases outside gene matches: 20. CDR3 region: CASSLYPPTGTVGDQYF. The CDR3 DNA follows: TGTGCCAGCAGCTTATACCCCCCGACAGGGACAGTAGGGGATCAGTACTTC. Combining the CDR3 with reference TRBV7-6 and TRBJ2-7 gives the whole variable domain GAGVSQSPRYKVTKRGQDVALRCDPISGHVSLYWYRQALGQGPEFLTYFNYEAQQDKSGLPNDRFSAERPEGSISTLTIQRTEQRDSAMYRCASSLYPPTGTVGDQYFGPGTRLTVT.

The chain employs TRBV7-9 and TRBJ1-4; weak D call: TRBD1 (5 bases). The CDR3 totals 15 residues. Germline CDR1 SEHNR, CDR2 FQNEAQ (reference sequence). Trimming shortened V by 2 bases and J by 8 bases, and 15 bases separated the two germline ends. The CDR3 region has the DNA TGTGCCAGCAGCTTATTTGGGACGGGAGAGGAAAAACTGTTTTTT. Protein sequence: CASSLFGTGEEKLFF. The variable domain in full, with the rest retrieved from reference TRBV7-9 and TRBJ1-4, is DTGVSQNPRHKITKRGQNVTFRCDPISEHNRLYWYRQTLGQGPEFLTYFQNEAQLEKSRLLSDRFSAERPKGSFSTLEIQRTEQGDSAMYLCASSLFGTGEEKLFFGSGTQLSVL.

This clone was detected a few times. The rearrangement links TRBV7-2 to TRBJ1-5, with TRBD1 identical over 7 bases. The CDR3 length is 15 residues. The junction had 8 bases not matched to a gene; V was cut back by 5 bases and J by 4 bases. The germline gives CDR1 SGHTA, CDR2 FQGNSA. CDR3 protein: CASSPRRGRNQPQHF. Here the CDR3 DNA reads TGTGCCAGCAGCCCGAGGAGGGGGCGAAATCAGCCCCAGCATTTT.

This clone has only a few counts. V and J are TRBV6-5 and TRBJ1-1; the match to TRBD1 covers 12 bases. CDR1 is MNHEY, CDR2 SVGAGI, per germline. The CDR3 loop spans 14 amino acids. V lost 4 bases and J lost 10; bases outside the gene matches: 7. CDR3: CASSSAGQGALAFF. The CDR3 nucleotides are TGTGCCAGCAGTTCCGCGGGACAGGGGGCACTAGCTTTCTTT.

The CDR3 DNA is TGTGCCAGCAGTTACTCGAAGACAGGGCGCGAGCAGTACTTC. Its protein product is CASSYSKTGREQYF. The chain employs TRBV6-5 and TRBJ2-7, with 7 bases matching TRBD1. Germline CDR1 is MNHEY and CDR2 is SVGAGI. This CDR3 comprises 14 residues. The trim removed 0 bases at V and 6 bases at J, leaving 5 bases unmatched.

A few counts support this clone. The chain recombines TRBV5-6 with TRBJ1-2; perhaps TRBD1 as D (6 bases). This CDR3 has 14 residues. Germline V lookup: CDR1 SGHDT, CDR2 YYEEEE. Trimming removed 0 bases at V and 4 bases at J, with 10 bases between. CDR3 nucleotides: TGTGCCAGCAGCTTGGACAGGGTCGGCTATGGCTACACCTTC. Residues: CASSLDRVGYGYTF.

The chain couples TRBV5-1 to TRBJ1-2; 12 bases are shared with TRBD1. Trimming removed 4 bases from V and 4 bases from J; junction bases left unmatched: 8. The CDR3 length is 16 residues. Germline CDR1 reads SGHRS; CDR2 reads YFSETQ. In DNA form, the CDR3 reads TGCGCCAGCAGCATAGGGACAGGGGGCGTGGGCTATGGCTACACCTTC. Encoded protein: CASSIGTGGVGYGYTF.

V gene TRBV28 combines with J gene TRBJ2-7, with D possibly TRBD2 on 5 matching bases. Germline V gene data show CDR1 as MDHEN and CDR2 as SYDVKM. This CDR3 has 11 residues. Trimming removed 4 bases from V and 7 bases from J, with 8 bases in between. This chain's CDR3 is CASSSSGEQYF. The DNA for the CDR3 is TGTGCCAGCAGTTCGTCGGGGGAGCAGTACTTC.

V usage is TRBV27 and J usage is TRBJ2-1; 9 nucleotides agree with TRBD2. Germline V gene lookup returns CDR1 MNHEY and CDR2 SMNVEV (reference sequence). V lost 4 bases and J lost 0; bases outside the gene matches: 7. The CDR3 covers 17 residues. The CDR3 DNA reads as TGTGCCAGCAGTTACAGCGGGGGGCCGAGCTCCTACAATGAGCAGTTCTTC. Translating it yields CASSYSGGPSSYNEQFF.

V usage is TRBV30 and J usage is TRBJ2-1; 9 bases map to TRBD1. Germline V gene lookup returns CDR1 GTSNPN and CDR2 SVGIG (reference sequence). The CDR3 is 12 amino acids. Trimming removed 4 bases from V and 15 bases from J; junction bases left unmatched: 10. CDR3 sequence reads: CAWTPGQGVSFF. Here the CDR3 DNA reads TGTGCCTGGACCCCGGGACAGGGTGTATCGTTCTTC.

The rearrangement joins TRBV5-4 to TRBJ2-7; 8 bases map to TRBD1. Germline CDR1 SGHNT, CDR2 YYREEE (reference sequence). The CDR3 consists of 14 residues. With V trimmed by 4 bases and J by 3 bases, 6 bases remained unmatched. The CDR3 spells CASSHRGSIYEQYF. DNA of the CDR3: TGTGCCAGCAGCCACAGGGGGTCCATCTACGAGCAGTACTTC.

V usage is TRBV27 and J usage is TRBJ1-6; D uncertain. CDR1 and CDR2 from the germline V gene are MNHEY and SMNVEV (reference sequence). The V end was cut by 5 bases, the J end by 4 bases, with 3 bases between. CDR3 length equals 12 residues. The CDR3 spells CASSLYNSPLHF. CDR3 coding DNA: TGTGCCAGCAGTCTTTATAATTCACCCCTCCACTTT.

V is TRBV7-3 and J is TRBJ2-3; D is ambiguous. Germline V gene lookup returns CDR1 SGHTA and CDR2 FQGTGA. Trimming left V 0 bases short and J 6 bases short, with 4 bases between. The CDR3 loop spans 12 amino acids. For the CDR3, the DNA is TGTGCCAGCAGCTTAACGCGGGATACGCAGTATTTT. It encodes CASSLTRDTQYF.